Each of the 9 T cell receptor beta chains below was sequenced from the same sample in a study of blood T cell repertoires in COVID-19. Assay used: immunoSEQ multiplex PCR; TCRdb lists only in-frame clones, some missing. The repertoire consists of some 280,000 clones, with about 82% occurring once and the leading ten covering less than 4.5%. The sequenced sample was peripheral blood. The receptors here all came from a woman between 50 and 59 years old with active or convalescent COVID-19.

V usage is TRBV4-2 and J usage is TRBJ2-2, with 10 bases matching TRBD2. V lost 4 bases and J lost 3; bases outside the gene matches: 2. Germline lookup yields CDR1 LGHNA and CDR2 YNFKEQ. The CDR3 runs to 15 residues. This CDR3 is CASSLAGGHTGELFF. The CDR3 bases are TGTGCCAGCAGCCTAGCGGGAGGCCACACCGGGGAGCTGTTTTTT.

The chain employs TRBV28 and TRBJ2-1; possible D gene TRBD2, 5 bases. The CDR3 covers 13 residues. V was trimmed by 10 bases and J by 4 bases, leaving 14 bases between them. Germline V gene lookup returns CDR1 MDHEN and CDR2 SYDVKM. CDR3: CATAESGYNEQFF. The CDR3, as DNA: TGTGCCACTGCCGAAAGCGGTTACAATGAGCAGTTCTTC.

The rearrangement joins TRBV4-2 to TRBJ1-5, with D perhaps matching TRBD1 (5 bases). The V end was cut by 8 bases, the J end by 2 bases, with 22 bases between. Germline V gives CDR1 LGHNA, CDR2 YNFKEQ. This CDR3 contains 17 residues. The CDR3 bases are TGTGCCAGCTCTAGTCGGATTGGGGACTCGCGCAATCAGCCCCAGCATTTT. Its translation: CASSSRIGDSRNQPQHF.

J is TRBJ1-1 and V is TRBV7-3, with 7 nucleotides matching TRBD1. CDR1 is SGHTA, CDR2 FQGTGA, per germline. CDR3 size: 14 residues. With V trimmed by 5 bases and J by 1 base, 4 bases remained unmatched. The CDR3 is CASSTQGGNTEAFF. The CDR3 region has the DNA TGTGCCAGCAGCACTCAGGGGGGGAACACTGAAGCTTTCTTT. Full variable domain (rest looked up from reference TRBV7-3 and TRBJ1-1): GAGVSQTPSNKVTEKGKYVELRCDPISGHTALYWYRQSLGQGPEFLIYFQGTGAADDSGLPNDRFFAVRPEGSVSTLKIQRTERGDSAVYLCASSTQGGNTEAFFGQGTRLTVV.

The genes are TRBV7-8 and TRBJ1-2; 7 bases align to TRBD1. The length of the CDR3 is 17 residues. Germline V CDR1 and CDR2: SGHVS, FQNEAQ. The V segment lost 0 bases and the J segment 7 bases; nucleotides outside the gene matches: 14. This chain's CDR3 is CASSLAGTGAQLSGYTF. CDR3 DNA sequence: TGTGCCAGCAGCTTAGCGGGCACAGGGGCCCAGCTCAGTGGCTACACCTTC.

This clone appeared once. The CDR3 here is CASSQDPLSYNEQFF. As DNA, the CDR3 is TGTGCCAGCAGCCAAGATCCGCTATCCTACAATGAGCAGTTCTTC. The chain uses TRBV3-1 (or the pseudogene TRBV3-2) and TRBJ2-1; D not resolved. The germline V and J ends were trimmed by 0 bases and 1 base, with 7 bases remaining between them. CDR1 is LGHDT, CDR2 YNNKEL, per germline (reference sequence). The CDR3 has 15 residues.

The chain combines TRBV9 with TRBJ1-6; 7 bases map to TRBD1. Germline CDR1 SGDLS, CDR2 YYNGEE. The CDR3 has 15 residues. Trimming cost V 3 bases and J 9 bases; bases outside gene matches: 9. CDR3 residues: CASSAETGYGSPLHF. CDR3 coding DNA: TGTGCCAGCAGCGCAGAGACAGGGTACGGTTCACCCCTCCACTTT.

This chain uses TRBV2 with TRBJ2-1; 8 bases align to TRBD2. J was trimmed by 7 bases and V by 4 bases; bases with no gene match: 6. The CDR3 consists of 14 residues. Germline CDR1 and CDR2: SNHLY and FYNNEI. The CDR3 loop reads CASSAGGSLNEQFF. CDR3 coding DNA: TGTGCCAGCAGTGCGGGAGGGAGTTTAAATGAGCAGTTCTTC.

J is TRBJ1-1 and V is TRBV7-8; D not certain. CDR3 length: 13 amino acids. V was shortened by 3 bases and J by 8 bases, with 13 bases between the two germline ends. CDR1 and CDR2 from the germline V gene are SGHVS and FQNEAQ. This CDR3 is CASSLARNLEAFF. The CDR3, as DNA: TGTGCCAGCAGCTTGGCGCGGAATCTAGAAGCTTTCTTT.